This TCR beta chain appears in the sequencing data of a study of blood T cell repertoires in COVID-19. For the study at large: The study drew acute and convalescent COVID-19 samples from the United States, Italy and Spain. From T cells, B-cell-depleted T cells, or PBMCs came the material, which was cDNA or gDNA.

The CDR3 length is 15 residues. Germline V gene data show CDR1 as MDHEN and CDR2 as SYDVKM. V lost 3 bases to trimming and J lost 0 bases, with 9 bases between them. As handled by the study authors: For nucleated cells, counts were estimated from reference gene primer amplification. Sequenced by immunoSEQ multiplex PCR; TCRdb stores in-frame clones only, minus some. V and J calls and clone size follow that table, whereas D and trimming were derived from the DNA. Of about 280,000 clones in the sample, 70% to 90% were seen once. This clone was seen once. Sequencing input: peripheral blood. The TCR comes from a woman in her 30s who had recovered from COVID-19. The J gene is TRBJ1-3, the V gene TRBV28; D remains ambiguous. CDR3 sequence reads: CASSLTGYSGNTIYF. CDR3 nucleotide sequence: TGTGCCAGCAGTTTGACGGGGTACTCTGGAAACACCATATATTTT.